This is a list of T cell receptor beta chains from one sample in a study of T-cell reconstitution after alpha-beta-depleted transplantation in children. MiXCR was run by TCRdb on the PCR reads, yielding one entry per CDR3 protein. This sample yields about 90,000 distinct CDR3 sequences, of which roughly 16% are seen a single time; roughly 21% belongs to the top ten. This material consisted of PBMCs, mostly from graft donor cells, taken 180 days after TCRalphabeta/CD19-depleted stem cell transplant. The source of these receptors is a male patient aged 2-9 years who had a stem cell transplant for acute lymphoblastic leukemia, so the T cells may come from the graft donor. The CDR3 runs from the conserved cysteine through the conserved F or W. The order of the fields is D gene, J gene, clone size, V gene, CDR3 protein, CDR3 DNA. The D gene is left open where the match is weak. Rows may omit the clone size; those that give it use once, few, many or a size class.

TRBD2 TRBJ2-4 few TRBV20-1 CSVLPRGGGLKNIQYF TGCAGTGTCCTACCCCGGGGGGGAGGGCTCAAAAACATTCAGTACTTC
. TRBJ2-3 few TRBV7-9 CASSLAGRSTDTQYF TGTGCCAGCAGCTTAGCCGGCAGGAGCACAGATACGCAGTATTTT
TRBD1 TRBJ2-3 . TRBV5-1 CASSQTGIQGAWRTDTQYF TGCGCCAGCAGCCAAACCGGTATACAGGGGGCTTGGAGGACAGATACGCAGTATTTT
TRBD2 TRBJ2-1 few TRBV12-3/TRBV12-4 CASSPSGGVSYNEQFF TGTGCCAGCAGCCCTAGCGGGGGAGTCTCCTACAATGAGCAGTTCTTC
. TRBJ2-7 . TRBV20-1 CSAPWRAVSYEQYF TGCAGTGCCCCCTGGAGGGCAGTTTCCTACGAGCAGTACTTC
. TRBJ2-7 . TRBV5-1 CASSLSGKSYEQYF TGCGCCAGCAGCTTGTCGGGGAAGTCCTACGAGCAGTACTTC
. TRBJ2-7 . TRBV7-6 CASSLSFGSSYEQYF TGTGCCAGCAGCTTAAGTTTCGGGAGCTCCTATGAGCAGTACTTC
TRBD1 TRBJ2-3 . TRBV5-6 CASSSPGQPYDTQYF TGTGCCAGCAGCTCCCCGGGACAGCCTTACGATACGCAGTATTTT
. TRBJ2-5 few TRBV7-7 CASSPGQPPTETQYF TGTGCCAGCAGCCCGGGTCAGCCACCTACAGAGACCCAGTACTTC
. TRBJ1-5 few TRBV7-8 CASSSIIGNQPQHF TGTGCCAGCAGCTCAATCATTGGCAATCAGCCCCAGCATTTT
TRBD1 TRBJ2-7 . TRBV25-1 CASSDGRGLYEQYF TGTGCCAGCAGTGATGGTAGGGGGCTATACGAGCAGTACTTC
TRBD1 TRBJ1-6 . TRBV20-1 CSARETGGPIGNSPLHF TGCAGTGCTAGAGAGACAGGGGGCCCCATTGGTAATTCACCCCTCCACTTT
. TRBJ2-6 . TRBV25-1 CASTPDSPRANVLTF TGTGCCAGCACCCCGGACAGTCCGAGGGCCAACGTCCTGACTTTC
TRBD2 TRBJ2-7 few TRBV20-1 CSARDPPSGSSYEQYF TGCAGTGCTAGAGATCCCCCTAGCGGGAGCTCCTACGAGCAGTACTTC
TRBD1 TRBJ1-2 . TRBV29-1 CSVEGTGHGYTF TGCAGCGTTGAGGGGACAGGGCATGGCTACACCTTC
. TRBJ2-7 . TRBV29-1 CGVVSPALSYEQYF TGCGGCGTTGTGTCCCCGGCTCTCTCCTACGAGCAGTACTTC
TRBD1 TRBJ1-1 . TRBV6-4 CASSQTGGTEAFF TGTGCCAGCAGTCAGACAGGGGGCACTGAAGCTTTCTTT
. TRBJ1-2 . TRBV28 CASSERLGGSDGYTF TGTGCCAGCAGCGAACGTCTGGGGGGAAGTGATGGCTACACCTTC
. TRBJ2-2 few TRBV4-2 CASSPEWTGELFF TGTGCCAGCAGCCCAGAATGGACCGGGGAGCTGTTTTTT
TRBD2 TRBJ2-1 . TRBV7-6 CASSLALAGGYNEQFF TGTGCCAGCAGCTTAGCGCTAGCGGGGGGTTACAATGAGCAGTTCTTC